The next 19 T cell receptor beta chains were all read from a single sample in a study of T cell responses to AZD1222 COVID-19 vaccine. Profiled with immunoSEQ multiplex PCR; TCRdb holds only in-frame clones, not every one. This table holds 98,000 or so clones, over 90% found once. The sample in question was peripheral blood, obtained on day 0 of AZD1222 vaccination. The receptors here all came from an adult in good health.

The gene calls are TRBV6-5 and TRBJ2-5, with a weak D call TRBD1 (5 bases). The CDR3 runs to 14 residues. V gave up 8 bases and J gave up 1 base, with 14 bases separating them. Looked up from germline, CDR1 is MNHEY and CDR2 is SVGAGI. The CDR3, as DNA: TGTGCCAGCGACCCGGGCAGGGCCCAAGAGACCCAGTACTTC. Translation: CASDPGRAQETQYF.

The rearrangement joins TRBV4-1 to TRBJ2-2; TRBD2 agrees at 7 bases. V dropped 5 bases and J dropped 2; count of bases not matched to a gene: 5. The length of the CDR3 is 15 residues. CDR1 and CDR2 (germline): MGHRA, YSYEKL. Here the CDR3 reads CASSYTSVNTGELFF. In DNA form, the CDR3 reads TGCGCCAGCAGCTATACTAGCGTTAACACCGGGGAGCTGTTTTTT.

The chain joins TRBV5-4 to TRBJ1-2; 8 nucleotides agree with TRBD1. Germline CDR1 SGHNT, CDR2 YYREEE (reference sequence). The CDR3 is 15 residues long. The J segment lost 8 bases and the V segment lost 4 bases, leaving 13 bases of the junction unmatched. As DNA, the CDR3 is TGTGCCAGCAGCCGCCCGGGACAGGAGCCCAAGGGCTACACCTTC. As protein: CASSRPGQEPKGYTF.

This chain connects TRBV27 to TRBJ1-5; 10 bases map to TRBD1. The V gene's germline CDR1 is MNHEY and CDR2 SMNVEV (reference sequence). V shed 3 bases, J shed 9 bases, and the junction held 5 bases outside the gene matches. The CDR3 has 14 amino acids. The DNA for the CDR3 is TGTGCCAGCAGTTTCGGGACAGGGGACAGGCCCCAGCATTTT. Translating gives CASSFGTGDRPQHF.

J is TRBJ2-7 and V is TRBV5-1; 12 positions match TRBD2. The CDR3 length is 15 residues. V lost 0 bases, J lost 4 bases, and 2 bases stayed unmatched. CDR1 and CDR2 (germline): SGHRS, YFSETQ. In DNA form, the CDR3 reads TGCGCCAGCAGCTTGGTCCTAGCGGGAGGGTACGAGCAGTACTTC. Encoded protein: CASSLVLAGGYEQYF.

The chain links TRBV7-8 to TRBJ1-1, with D perhaps TRBD1 (5 bases). V shed 4 bases and J shed 1 base, with 13 bases lying between them. The germline V gene encodes CDR1 SGHVS and CDR2 FQNEAQ. This CDR3 comprises 15 residues. Here the CDR3 reads CASSSSMGPNTEAFF. DNA of the CDR3: TGTGCCAGCAGCTCCTCGATGGGACCGAACACTGAAGCTTTCTTT.

The V call is TRBV11-2, the J call TRBJ1-1; D might be TRBD1 (5 bases). From germline, CDR1 is SGHAT and CDR2 FQNNGV. This CDR3 region has 16 residues. V shed 2 bases and J shed 1 base, with 14 bases lying between them. CDR3 sequence (DNA): TGTGCCAGCAGCTTACTTCTAAAAAGGGGGAACACTGAAGCTTTCTTT. Translated: CASSLLLKRGNTEAFF.

The chain couples TRBV7-2 to TRBJ2-1; a possible D gene is TRBD1 (6 bases). Germline V gene sequence: CDR1 SGHTA, CDR2 FQGNSA. V lost 5 bases and J 10 bases, leaving 15 bases between the germline ends. The CDR3 is made up of 13 amino acids. The CDR3 nucleotides are TGTGCCAGCAGCAAACAGGGTCTTGGAGAGCAGTTCTTC. Its translation is CASSKQGLGEQFF.

V usage is TRBV29-1 and J usage is TRBJ1-2; no firm D call. Deletions cut 7 bases from V and 0 bases from J, with 15 bases between. Germline V gene data show CDR1 as SQVTM and CDR2 as ANQGSEA. The CDR3 has 14 amino acids. CDR3 region: CSAVRPTPNYGYTF. The CDR3 coding sequence is TGCAGCGCCGTTCGACCGACTCCTAACTATGGCTACACCTTC.

The chain carries TRBV28 and TRBJ2-7; 8 bases align to TRBD1. Germline CDR1 reads MDHEN; CDR2 reads SYDVKM. V lost 6 bases to trimming and J lost 2 bases; unmatched junction nucleotides: 9. The CDR3 extends over 15 amino acids. In nucleotides, the CDR3 is TGTGCCAGCAGGACACAGGGGGGATCCACCTACGAGCAGTACTTC. Its translation: CASRTQGGSTYEQYF.

The chain is built from TRBV15 and TRBJ2-3, with 13 bases that match TRBD2. The CDR3 has 16 amino acids. V shed 5 bases, J shed 5 bases, and the junction held 7 bases outside the gene matches. Germline CDR1 LNHNV, CDR2 YYDKDF (reference sequence). CDR3 region: CATSGRLAGGVDTQYF. CDR3 in DNA: TGTGCCACCAGCGGACGACTAGCGGGAGGTGTAGATACGCAGTATTTT.

J is TRBJ1-2 and V is TRBV18; possible D gene TRBD1, 5 bases. V lost 0 bases and J 2 bases, leaving 10 bases between the germline ends. This CDR3 has 15 residues. CDR1 is KGHSH, CDR2 LQKENI, per germline. The CDR3, as DNA: TGTGCCAGCTCACCACCTCTACCAGGGAACTATGGCTACACCTTC. Translation: CASSPPLPGNYGYTF.

J is TRBJ2-3 and V is TRBV9, with 8 bases identical to TRBD2. The CDR3 spans 16 residues. V was clipped by 3 bases and J by 2 bases; unmatched bases: 8. Looked up from germline, CDR1 is SGDLS and CDR2 is YYNGEE. This CDR3 reads CASSDLAGTATDTQYF. The DNA of the CDR3 is TGTGCCAGCAGCGACCTAGCGGGTACAGCCACAGATACGCAGTATTTT.

The chain uses TRBV7-9 and TRBJ2-5, with D unresolved. The V gene lost 1 base and the J gene lost 0 bases, with 6 bases spanning the gap. The CDR3 is made up of 14 amino acids. CDR1 is SEHNR, CDR2 FQNEAQ, per germline (reference sequence). In DNA, the CDR3 is TGTGCCAGCAGCTTAGTACAGTACCAAGAGACCCAGTACTTC. The encoded protein is CASSLVQYQETQYF. Using reference TRBV7-9 and TRBJ2-5 for the parts outside the CDR3, the full variable domain is DTGVSQNPRHKITKRGQNVTFRCDPISEHNRLYWYRQTLGQGPEFLTYFQNEAQLEKSRLLSDRFSAERPKGSFSTLEIQRTEQGDSAMYLCASSLVQYQETQYFGPGTRLLVL.

This CDR3 reads CASSPPMPQGPTEAFF. CDR3 nucleotides: TGTGCCAGCTCACCACCAATGCCCCAGGGGCCCACTGAAGCTTTCTTT. V gene TRBV18 combines with J gene TRBJ1-1; D is possibly TRBD1 (6 bases). V was clipped by 0 bases and J by 4 bases, with 15 bases between them. Per the germline V gene, CDR1 is KGHSH and CDR2 is LQKENI. The CDR3 extends over 16 amino acids.

This chain joins TRBV5-1 and TRBJ2-3, with D possibly TRBD1 on 5 matching bases. Trimming pared 3 bases from V and 2 bases from J, leaving 10 bases between. The CDR3 contains 14 residues. CDR1 and CDR2 from the germline V gene are SGHRS and YFSETQ. The CDR3 region is CASSSQGLTDTQYF. CDR3 in DNA: TGCGCCAGCAGCTCTCAGGGTCTCACAGATACGCAGTATTTT.

In this sample, this clone turned up once. This chain joins TRBV3-1 (or the pseudogene TRBV3-2) and TRBJ2-3; maybe TRBD2 (6 bases). Germline values: CDR1 LGHDT, CDR2 YNNKEL (reference sequence). Trimming took off 3 bases at V and 3 bases at J, with 13 bases between the two ends. The CDR3 runs 15 residues. The CDR3 protein is CASSHGGTGTDTQYF. The CDR3 nucleotides read TGTGCCAGCAGCCACGGAGGGACCGGAACAGATACGCAGTATTTT.

This clone was found once. V is TRBV18 and J is TRBJ2-1; 9 positions match TRBD2. Germline V gene data show CDR1 as KGHSH and CDR2 as LQKENI. With 6 bases clipped from V and 4 bases from J, the junction kept 7 bases outside the gene matches. The CDR3 is made up of 15 amino acids. CDR3 DNA: TGTGCCAGCTCCCTTAGCGGGAGTTCATACAATGAGCAGTTCTTC. Translation gives CASSLSGSSYNEQFF.

Written as DNA, the CDR3 is TGTGCCAGCAGCGGTAGCGGGAGTCTGGGCAATGAGCAGTTCTTC. Translation gives CASSGSGSLGNEQFF. This chain connects TRBV9 to TRBJ2-1, with TRBD2 matching over 9 bases. CDR3 length equals 15 residues. Germline V gene sequence: CDR1 SGDLS, CDR2 YYNGEE. With 3 bases clipped from V and 6 bases from J, the junction kept 7 bases outside the gene matches.